This T cell receptor (beta chain) was sequenced for a study of blood T cell repertoires in COVID-19. Sequencing used immunoSEQ multiplex PCR; TCRdb keeps in-frame clones, though not all of them. The sample shows roughly 58,000 clones, 80% to 90% of them seen only once. Trimming removed 7 bases at V and 1 base at J, with 11 bases between. Germline V gene lookup returns CDR1 SNHLY and CDR2 FYNNEI. This CDR3 has 13 residues. This TCR was sampled from a man aged 60 to 75 with COVID-19, enrolled during active disease. The chain combines TRBV2 with TRBJ2-7; D remains ambiguous. Specimen: peripheral blood. CDR3 sequence reads: CASTTPVSYEQYF. DNA for the CDR3: TGTGCCAGCACGACTCCCGTTTCCTACGAGCAGTACTTC.